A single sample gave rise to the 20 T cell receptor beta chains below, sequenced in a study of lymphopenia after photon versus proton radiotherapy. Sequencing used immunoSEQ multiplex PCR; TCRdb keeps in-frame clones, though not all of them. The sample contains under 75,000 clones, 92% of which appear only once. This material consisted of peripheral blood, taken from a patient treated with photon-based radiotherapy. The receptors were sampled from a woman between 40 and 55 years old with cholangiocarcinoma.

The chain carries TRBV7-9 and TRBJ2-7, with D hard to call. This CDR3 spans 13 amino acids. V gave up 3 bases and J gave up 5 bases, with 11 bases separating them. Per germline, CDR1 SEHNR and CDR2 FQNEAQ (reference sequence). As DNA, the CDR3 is TGTGCCAGCAGCTTCGTCACTAATAACGAGCAGTACTTC. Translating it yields CASSFVTNNEQYF.

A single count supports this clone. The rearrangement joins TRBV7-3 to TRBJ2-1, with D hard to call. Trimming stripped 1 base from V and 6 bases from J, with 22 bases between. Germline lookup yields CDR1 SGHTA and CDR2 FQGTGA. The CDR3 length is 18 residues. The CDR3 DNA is TGTGCCAGCAGCTTAATGAGCAATTACGGGTCCCGGGCCAATGAGCAGTTCTTC. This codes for CASSLMSNYGSRANEQFF. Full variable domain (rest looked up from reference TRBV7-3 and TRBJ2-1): GAGVSQTPSNKVTEKGKYVELRCDPISGHTALYWYRQSLGQGPEFLIYFQGTGAADDSGLPNDRFFAVRPEGSVSTLKIQRTERGDSAVYLCASSLMSNYGSRANEQFFGPGTRLTVL.

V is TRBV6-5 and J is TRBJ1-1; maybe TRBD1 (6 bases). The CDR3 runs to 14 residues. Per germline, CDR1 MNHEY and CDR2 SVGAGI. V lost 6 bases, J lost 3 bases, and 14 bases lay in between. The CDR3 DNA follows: TGTGCCAGCAGCTACAGGGCCCGGGACACTGAAGCTTTCTTT. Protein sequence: CASSYRARDTEAFF.

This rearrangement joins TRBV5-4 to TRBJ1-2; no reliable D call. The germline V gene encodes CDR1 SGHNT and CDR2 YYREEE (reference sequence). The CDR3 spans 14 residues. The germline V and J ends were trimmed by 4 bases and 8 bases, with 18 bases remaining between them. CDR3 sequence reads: CASSRAEGSRGYTF. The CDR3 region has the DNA TGTGCCAGCAGCCGGGCTGAGGGTTCGCGAGGCTACACCTTC.

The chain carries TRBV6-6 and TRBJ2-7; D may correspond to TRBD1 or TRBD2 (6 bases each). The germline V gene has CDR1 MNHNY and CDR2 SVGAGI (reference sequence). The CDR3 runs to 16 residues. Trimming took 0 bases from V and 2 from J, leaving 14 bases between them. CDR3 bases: TGTGCCAGCAGTTACTCGGGGGGCTCCCCTACCTACGAGCAGTACTTC. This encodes CASSYSGGSPTYEQYF.

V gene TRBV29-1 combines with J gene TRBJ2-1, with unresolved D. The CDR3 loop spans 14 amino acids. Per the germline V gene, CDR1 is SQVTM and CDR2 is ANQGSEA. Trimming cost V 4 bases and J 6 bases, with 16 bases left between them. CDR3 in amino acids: CSVVGPGLGNEQFF. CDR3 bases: TGCAGCGTTGTCGGTCCCGGGCTGGGCAATGAGCAGTTCTTC.

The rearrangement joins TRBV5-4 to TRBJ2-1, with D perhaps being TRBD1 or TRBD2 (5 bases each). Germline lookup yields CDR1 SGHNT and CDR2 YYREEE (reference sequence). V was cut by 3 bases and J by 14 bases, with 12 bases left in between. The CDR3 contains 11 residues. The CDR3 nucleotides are TGTGCCAGCAGCTGGCTACAGGAGGAGTTCTTC. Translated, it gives CASSWLQEEFF.

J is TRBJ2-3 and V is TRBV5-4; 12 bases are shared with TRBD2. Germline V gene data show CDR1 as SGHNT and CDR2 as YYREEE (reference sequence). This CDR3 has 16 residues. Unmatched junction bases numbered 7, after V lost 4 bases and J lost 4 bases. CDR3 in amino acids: CASSPSSGRAPDTQYF. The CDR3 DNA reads TGTGCCAGCAGCCCGTCTAGCGGGAGGGCCCCAGATACGCAGTATTTT.

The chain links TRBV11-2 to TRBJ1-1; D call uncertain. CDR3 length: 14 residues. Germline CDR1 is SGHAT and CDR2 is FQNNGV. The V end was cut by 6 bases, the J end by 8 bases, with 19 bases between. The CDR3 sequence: CASRPNSGVDEAFF. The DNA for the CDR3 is TGTGCCAGCAGACCCAATTCGGGTGTCGACGAAGCTTTCTTT.

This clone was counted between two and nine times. The CDR3 DNA reads as TGTGCCAGCAGCGGAGGAGGACTCTACACCTTC. Amino acids: CASSGGGLYTF. The rearrangement links TRBV9 to TRBJ1-2, with D unresolved. This CDR3 has 11 residues. The ends were cut back, 3 bases at V and 10 bases at J, with 10 bases in the middle. Germline assignment: CDR1 SGDLS and CDR2 YYNGEE.

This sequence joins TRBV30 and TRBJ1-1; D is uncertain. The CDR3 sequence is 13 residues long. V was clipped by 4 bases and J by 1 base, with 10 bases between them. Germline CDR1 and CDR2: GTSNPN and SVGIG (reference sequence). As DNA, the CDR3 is TGTGCCTGGAAATTGGGGTGGAACACTGAAGCTTTCTTT. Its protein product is CAWKLGWNTEAFF.

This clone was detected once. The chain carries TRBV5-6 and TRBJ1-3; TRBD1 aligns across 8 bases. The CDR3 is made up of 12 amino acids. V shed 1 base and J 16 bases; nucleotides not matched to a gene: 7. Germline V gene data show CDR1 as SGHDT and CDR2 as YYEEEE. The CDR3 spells CASSLYPGQAYF. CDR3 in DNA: TGTGCCAGCAGCTTGTATCCGGGACAGGCGTATTTT.

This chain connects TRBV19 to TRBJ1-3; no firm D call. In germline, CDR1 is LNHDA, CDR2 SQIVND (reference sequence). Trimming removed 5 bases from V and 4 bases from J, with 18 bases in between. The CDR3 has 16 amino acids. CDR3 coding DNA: TGTGCCAGTAGTCCCCCTGGGTTGCCGGCGGGAAACACCATATATTTT. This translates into CASSPPGLPAGNTIYF.

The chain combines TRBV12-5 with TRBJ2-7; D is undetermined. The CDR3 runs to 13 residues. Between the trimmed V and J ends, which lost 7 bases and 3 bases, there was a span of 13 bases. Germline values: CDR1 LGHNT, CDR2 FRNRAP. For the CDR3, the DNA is TGTGCTAGTGCTCGGGCCGTTAGCTACGAGCAGTACTTC. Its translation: CASARAVSYEQYF.

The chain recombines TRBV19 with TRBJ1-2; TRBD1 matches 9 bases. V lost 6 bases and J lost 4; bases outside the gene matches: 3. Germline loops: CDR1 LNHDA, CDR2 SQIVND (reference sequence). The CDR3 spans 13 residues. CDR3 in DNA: TGTGCCAGTAGGGGACAGGGATCCTATGGCTACACCTTC. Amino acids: CASRGQGSYGYTF. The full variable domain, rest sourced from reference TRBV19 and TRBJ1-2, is DGGITQSPKYLFRKEGQNVTLSCEQNLNHDAMYWYRQDPGQGLRLIYYSQIVNDFQKGDIAEGYSVSREKKESFPLTVTSAQKNPTAFYLCASRGQGSYGYTFGSGTRLTVV.

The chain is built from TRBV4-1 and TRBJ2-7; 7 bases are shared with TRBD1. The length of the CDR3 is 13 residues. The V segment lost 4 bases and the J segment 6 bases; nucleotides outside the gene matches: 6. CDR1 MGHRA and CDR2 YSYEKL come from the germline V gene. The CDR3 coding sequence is TGCGCCAGCAGCCGAACAGGGGCCGCCGAGCAGTACTTC. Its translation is CASSRTGAAEQYF.

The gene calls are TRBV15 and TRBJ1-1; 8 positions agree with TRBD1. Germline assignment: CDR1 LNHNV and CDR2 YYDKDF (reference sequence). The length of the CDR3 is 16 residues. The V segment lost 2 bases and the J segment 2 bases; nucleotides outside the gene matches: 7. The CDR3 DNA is TGTGCCACCAGCAGAAAGGGGGACAGGTTAAACACTGAAGCTTTCTTT. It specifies CATSRKGDRLNTEAFF.

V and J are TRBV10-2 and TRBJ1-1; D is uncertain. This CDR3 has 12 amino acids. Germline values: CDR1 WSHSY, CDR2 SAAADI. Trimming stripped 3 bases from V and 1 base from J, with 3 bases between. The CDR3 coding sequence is TGCGCCAGCAGTGACAAGAACACTGAAGCTTTCTTT. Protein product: CASSDKNTEAFF.

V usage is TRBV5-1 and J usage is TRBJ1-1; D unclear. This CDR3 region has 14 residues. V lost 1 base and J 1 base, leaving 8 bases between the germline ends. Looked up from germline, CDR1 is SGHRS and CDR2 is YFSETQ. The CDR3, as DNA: TGCGCCAGCAGCTTGACGGCAGGGAACACTGAAGCTTTCTTT. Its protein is CASSLTAGNTEAFF.

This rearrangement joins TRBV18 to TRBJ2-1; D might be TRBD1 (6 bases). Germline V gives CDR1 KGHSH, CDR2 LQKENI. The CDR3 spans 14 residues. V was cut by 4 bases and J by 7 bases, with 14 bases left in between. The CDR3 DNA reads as TGTGCCAGCTCACGACAGGAAACAGAAAATGAGCAGTTCTTC. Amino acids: CASSRQETENEQFF.